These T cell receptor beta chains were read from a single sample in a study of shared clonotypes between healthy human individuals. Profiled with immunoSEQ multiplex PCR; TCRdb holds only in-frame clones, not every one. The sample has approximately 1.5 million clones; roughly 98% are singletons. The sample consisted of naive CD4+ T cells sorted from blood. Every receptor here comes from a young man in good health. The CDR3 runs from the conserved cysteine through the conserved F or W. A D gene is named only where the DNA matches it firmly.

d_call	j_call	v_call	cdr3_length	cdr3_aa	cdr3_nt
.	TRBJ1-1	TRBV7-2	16	CASSYLAGTLITEAFF	TGTGCCAGCAGCTATCTCGCCGGGACACTTATCACTGAAGCTTTCTTT
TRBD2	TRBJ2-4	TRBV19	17	CASSIRGLAGKFEAQYF	TGTGCCAGTAGTATAAGGGGACTAGCGGGAAAATTCGAGGCTCAGTACTTC
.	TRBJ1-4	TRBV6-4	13	CASSEEINGKLFF	TGTGCCAGCAGTGAAGAAATTAATGGAAAACTGTTTTTT
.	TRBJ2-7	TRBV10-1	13	CASSEGDIRRQYF	TGCGCCAGCAGTGAAGGGGACATTCGGCGGCAGTACTTC
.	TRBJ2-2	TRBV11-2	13	CASSLAGTGELFF	TGTGCCAGCAGCTTAGCGGGGACCGGGGAGCTGTTTTTT
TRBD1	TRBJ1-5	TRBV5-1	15	CASSLGGTDNQPQHF	TGCGCCAGCAGCTTGGGTGGGACAGACAATCAGCCCCAGCATTTT
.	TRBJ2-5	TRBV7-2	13	CASARAELGTQYF	TGTGCCAGCGCCCGGGCCGAATTAGGGACCCAGTACTTC
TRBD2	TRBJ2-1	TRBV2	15	CASNRLAGRNNEQFF	TGTGCCAGCAATCGGCTAGCGGGTAGGAACAATGAGCAGTTCTTC
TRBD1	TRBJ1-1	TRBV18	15	CASSQSQGASTEAFF	TGTGCCAGCTCACAGAGTCAGGGGGCGTCCACTGAAGCTTTCTTT
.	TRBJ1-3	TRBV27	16	CASSYTGPASGNTIYF	TGTGCCAGCAGTTACACAGGACCGGCCTCTGGAAACACCATATATTTT
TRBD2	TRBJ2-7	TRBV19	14	CASSILAGEYEQYF	TGTGCCAGTAGTATATTAGCGGGAGAATACGAGCAGTACTTC
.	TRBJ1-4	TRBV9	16	CASSARWVSGGGKLFF	TGTGCCAGCAGCGCAAGATGGGTGTCTGGGGGCGGAAAACTGTTTTTT
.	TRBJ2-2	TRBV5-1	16	CASSLDSRLNTGELFF	TGCGCCAGCAGCTTGGATTCCCGTTTAAACACCGGGGAGCTGTTTTTT
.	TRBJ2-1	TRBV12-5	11	CASGQRNEQFF	TGTGCTAGTGGCCAACGGAATGAGCAGTTCTTC
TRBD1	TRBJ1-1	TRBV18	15	CASSPLQGARTEAFF	TGTGCCAGCTCACCTTTACAGGGGGCGAGGACTGAAGCTTTCTTT
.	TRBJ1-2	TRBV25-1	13	CASSVLEGSGYTF	TGTGCCAGCAGTGTGCTAGAGGGCTCTGGCTACACCTTC
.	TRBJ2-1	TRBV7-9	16	CASNPGLRDSYNEQFF	TGTGCCAGCAATCCCGGGTTGCGGGACTCCTACAATGAGCAGTTCTTC
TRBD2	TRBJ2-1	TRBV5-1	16	CASSFGRELPYNEQFF	TGCGCCAGCAGCTTCGGGAGGGAGTTACCCTACAATGAGCAGTTCTTC
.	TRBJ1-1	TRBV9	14	CASSDGVVNTEAFF	TGTGCCAGCAGCGACGGGGTCGTGAACACTGAAGCTTTCTTT
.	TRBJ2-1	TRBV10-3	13	CAISEREYNEQFF	TGTGCCATCAGTGAGCGGGAATACAATGAGCAGTTCTTC
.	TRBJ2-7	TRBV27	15	CASSLWSQPVHEQYF	TGTGCCAGCAGTTTGTGGTCGCAGCCGGTACACGAGCAGTACTTC
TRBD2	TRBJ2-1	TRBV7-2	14	CASSPGTSVGEQFF	TGTGCCAGCAGCCCAGGGACTAGCGTCGGTGAGCAGTTCTTC
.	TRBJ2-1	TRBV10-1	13	CASSGDYYNEQFF	TGCGCCAGCAGTGGAGACTATTACAATGAGCAGTTCTTC
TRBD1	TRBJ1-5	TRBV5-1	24	CASSLYSGQGIQLRGKFGNQPQHF	TGCGCCAGCAGCTTGTATTCCGGACAGGGGATTCAATTAAGGGGGAAATTCGGCAATCAGCCCCAGCATTTT
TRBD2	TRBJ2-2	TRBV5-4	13	CASSSGTTGELFF	TGTGCCAGCTCTAGCGGGACCACCGGGGAGCTGTTTTTT